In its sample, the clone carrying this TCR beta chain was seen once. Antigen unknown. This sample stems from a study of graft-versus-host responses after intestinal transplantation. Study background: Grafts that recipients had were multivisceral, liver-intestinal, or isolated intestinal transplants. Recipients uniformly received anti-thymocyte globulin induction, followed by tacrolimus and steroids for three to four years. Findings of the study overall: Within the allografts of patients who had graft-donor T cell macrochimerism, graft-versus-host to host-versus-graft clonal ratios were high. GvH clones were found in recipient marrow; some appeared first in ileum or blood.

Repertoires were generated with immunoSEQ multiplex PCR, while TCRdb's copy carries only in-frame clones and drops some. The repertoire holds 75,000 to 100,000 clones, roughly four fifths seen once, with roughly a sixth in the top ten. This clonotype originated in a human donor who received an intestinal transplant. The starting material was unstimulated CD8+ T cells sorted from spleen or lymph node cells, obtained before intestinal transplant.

CDR3 loop: CASSLEAQETQYF. In DNA form, the CDR3 reads TGTGCCAGCAGCTTAGAGGCCCAAGAGACCCAGTACTTC. The J gene is TRBJ2-5, the V gene TRBV11-2; no clear D gene. The CDR3 contains 13 residues. Trimming removed 0 bases at V and 1 base at J, with 3 bases between. Germline CDR1 SGHAT, CDR2 FQNNGV.